This T cell receptor beta chain was captured in a study of blood T cell repertoires in COVID-19. Study details: The cDNA or gDNA used as material had been derived from T cells, B-cell-depleted T cells, or PBMCs.

Deletions cut 10 bases from V and 5 bases from J, with 9 bases between. This CDR3 has 12 residues. Germline values: CDR1 LNHNV, CDR2 YYDKDF (reference sequence). How the authors handled the data: Estimates of nucleated cell counts were drawn from the amplification of reference gene primers. Sequenced by immunoSEQ multiplex PCR; TCRdb stores in-frame clones only, minus some. From that table come the V and J calls and clone size; the DNA was used to work out D and trimming. This sample has some 21,000 clones, with 70% to 90% found just once. Sequenced material: peripheral blood. This sequence originates from a woman aged 80 or older with active or convalescent COVID-19. The V gene is TRBV15, the J gene TRBJ1-6, with D tentatively TRBD1 (5 bases). CDR3 sequence: CAMGGDNSPLHF. The CDR3 bases are TGTGCCATGGGGGGTGATAATTCACCCCTCCACTTT.